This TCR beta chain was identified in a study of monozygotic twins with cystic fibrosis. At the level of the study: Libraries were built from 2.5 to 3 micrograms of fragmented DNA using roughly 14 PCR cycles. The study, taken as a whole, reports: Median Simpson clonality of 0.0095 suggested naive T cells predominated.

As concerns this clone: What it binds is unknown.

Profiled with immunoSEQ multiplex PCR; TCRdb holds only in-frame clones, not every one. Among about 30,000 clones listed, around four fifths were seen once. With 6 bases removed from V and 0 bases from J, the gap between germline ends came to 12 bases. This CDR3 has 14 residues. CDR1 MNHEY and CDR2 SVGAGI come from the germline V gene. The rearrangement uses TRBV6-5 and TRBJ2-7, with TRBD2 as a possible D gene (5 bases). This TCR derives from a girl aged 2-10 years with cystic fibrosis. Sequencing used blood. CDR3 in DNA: TGTGCCAGCAGGCCGAGGGTGCGCTCCTACGAGCAGTACTTC. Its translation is CASRPRVRSYEQYF.